The source of this T cell receptor beta chain is a study of cytomegalovirus exposure and HLA in healthy donors. General study results and limits: Among the CMV-associated chains, three were confirmed in vitro as specific for CMV antigens. Evidence from a later analysis indicated that most CMV-associated TCR beta chains looked HLA-restricted. Many donors carried some public TCRs, although rarity characterized most TCR sequences.

A word on this clone: What it recognizes is unknown.

The CDR3 covers 16 residues. Germline V gene lookup returns CDR1 WNHNN and CDR2 SYGVQD (reference sequence). With 2 bases removed from V and 0 bases from J, the gap between germline ends came to 13 bases. The PCR contained 60 Vbeta and 13 Jbeta primers. In the source study's methods: About 11 million shared chains were among the about 80 million unique TCR beta chains that a later analysis counted. Sequencing used immunoSEQ multiplex PCR; TCRdb keeps in-frame clones, though not all of them. From that table come the V and J calls and clone size; the DNA was used to work out D and trimming. The table lists about 210,000 clones, about 80% of them singletons.

This chain uses TRBV10-1 with TRBJ1-1; D gene ambiguous. This clonotype was sampled from a man aged 35 to 55 in good health and CMV-seropositive. The sequenced sample was PBMCs. CDR3 in amino acids: CASSEERPTVNTEAFF. In DNA, the CDR3 is TGCGCCAGCAGTGAGGAGAGGCCTACCGTGAACACTGAAGCTTTCTTT.